Sequencing of this TCR beta chain was carried out in a study of CD8 T cells in Susac syndrome. Germline V gene lookup returns CDR1 SEHNR and CDR2 FQNEAQ (reference sequence). CDR3 length equals 16 residues. V lost 0 bases and J lost 6, with 17 bases in between. TCR beta sequencing was performed on blood CD8+ and CD4+ T cells. FACS was used to enrich TEMRA cells, whereas the CD8+ and CD4+ T cells were obtained by negative isolation. Study conclusions and caveats: The study admitted that it had a relatively small number of individuals in its TCR sequencing and HLA analysis. Susac CD8+ cells expanded clonally the most in TEMRA cells and in active patients.

Turning to this clonotype: Its antigen is unknown.

cDNA came from about 0.51 to 1 ug RNA primed by random hexamers. TCRdb re-analysed the immunoSEQ multiplex PCR reads in MiXCR, keeping a single row per CDR3 protein. The data contain around 130,000 distinct CDR3 sequences, around 94% of them singletons. This chain links TRBV7-9 with TRBJ1-2; possibly TRBD1 for D (5 bases). The TCR was taken from a human donor with Susac syndrome. Sequenced input: CD8+ T cells from PBMCs. Here the CDR3 reads CASSLARKGNMNGYTF. The CDR3 bases are TGTGCCAGCAGCTTAGCGCGTAAGGGGAATATGAATGGCTACACCTTC. Together with reference TRBV7-9 and TRBJ1-2, the CDR3 gives the full variable domain: DTGVSQNPRHKITKRGQNVTFRCDPISEHNRLYWYRQTLGQGPEFLTYFQNEAQLEKSRLLSDRFSAERPKGSFSTLEIQRTEQGDSAMYLCASSLARKGNMNGYTFGSGTRLTVV.